This T cell receptor (beta chain) was retrieved from a study of T cells in narcolepsy. Study as a whole: Patients with NT1 or NT2 and healthy control donors were enrolled. Broader study findings: HCRT-specific and TRIB2-specific autoreactive clonotypes appeared among same-patient CSF and blood CD4+ clonotypes. In some patient and control memory CD4+ samples, autoreactive clones were absent. Autoreactive clonotypes reportedly recurred in blood of same and different patients, not controls.

As concerns this clone: Its target is not known.

Sequencing used immunoSEQ multiplex PCR; TCRdb keeps in-frame clones, though not all of them. This sample has tens of thousands of clones, with around 87% found just once. CDR1 and CDR2 (germline): ENHRY, SYGVKD. Trimming cost V 3 bases and J 6 bases, with 14 bases left between them. There are 14 residues in the CDR3. The sequenced sample consisted of memory (CD45RA-) CD4+ T cells from blood. The clonotype was recovered from a human donor in good health. The genes are TRBV10-3 and TRBJ1-1; D is perhaps TRBD1 (5 bases). The CDR3 coding sequence is TGTGCCATCAGTGAAATAGCAGGGACCCCTGAAGCTTTCTTT. It encodes CAISEIAGTPEAFF.